A single sample is the source of the 8 T cell receptor beta chains below, sequenced in a study of blood T cell dynamics during melanoma immunotherapy. As for time point: week 3, after first cycle of checkpoint inhibitor. Assay: immunoSEQ multiplex PCR; the TCRdb copy retains only in-frame clones and omits some. Among some 8,200 clones listed, roughly 91% were seen once. Specimen: blood, collected from a patient treated with checkpoint blockade. The receptor source for this set is a human donor with melanoma.

The rearrangement links TRBV5-4 to TRBJ2-2; a weak D match, TRBD1 (6 bases). Germline-derived CDR1 and CDR2 are SGHNT and YYREEE (reference sequence). The CDR3 is 14 amino acids. The ends were cut back, 6 bases at V and 7 bases at J, with 16 bases in the middle. The CDR3 DNA follows: TGTGCCAGCACCACTACAGGGAGCGACGGGGAGCTGTTTTTT. It codes for CASTTTGSDGELFF.

This chain links TRBV27 with TRBJ2-7; D possibly corresponds to TRBD1 (5 bases). V dropped 4 bases and J dropped 0 bases, with 16 bases sitting between them. The CDR3 has 16 residues. CDR1 MNHEY and CDR2 SMNVEV come from the germline V gene (reference sequence). The CDR3 region has the DNA TGTGCCAGCAGTTCCCTTTTTCTGACAGCCTCCTACGAGCAGTACTTC. It encodes CASSSLFLTASYEQYF.

Note on this clone: The same CDR3 also results from other DNA sequences found in this sample. The V and J genes are TRBV29-1 and TRBJ2-7; 8 positions agree with TRBD1. Trimming cost V 6 bases and J 3 bases; bases outside gene matches: 4. Germline V lookup: CDR1 SQVTM, CDR2 ANQGSEA. The CDR3 has 12 amino acids. This CDR3 is CSVAGQGYEQYF. CDR3 bases: TGCAGCGTCGCTGGACAGGGCTACGAGCAGTACTTC.

This clone was observed a handful of times. This chain links TRBV27 with TRBJ2-7; no reliable D call. The CDR3 has 10 amino acids. V dropped 10 bases and J dropped 4 bases, with 8 bases sitting between them. In germline, CDR1 is MNHEY, CDR2 SMNVEV (reference sequence). The CDR3 loop is CAIKPYEQYF. The CDR3 nucleotides are TGTGCCATCAAGCCGTACGAGCAGTACTTC.

The chain is built from TRBV5-6 and TRBJ2-7; D is perhaps TRBD2 (6 bases). CDR3 length: 14 amino acids. Looked up from germline, CDR1 is SGHDT and CDR2 is YYEEEE. Trimming pared 2 bases from V and 3 bases from J, leaving 12 bases between. In nucleotides, the CDR3 is TGTGCCAGCAGCTTTTACGGGAGAGTCTACGAGCAGTACTTC. Its protein is CASSFYGRVYEQYF. The variable domain in full, completed from reference TRBV5-6 and TRBJ2-7, reads DAGVTQSPTHLIKTRGQQVTLRCSPKSGHDTVSWYQQALGQGPQFIFQYYEEEERQRGNFPDRFSGHQFPNYSSELNVNALLLGDSALYLCASSFYGRVYEQYFGPGTRLTVT.

The chain couples TRBV21-1 to TRBJ1-4. TRBV21-1 represents a pseudogene. The CDR3 consists of 17 residues. As DNA, the CDR3 is TGTGCCAGCAGCAAAGGGTCCGGGCCGCTAATTAATGAAAAACTGTTTTTT. Its translation: CASSKGSGPLINEKLFF.

In DNA, the CDR3 is TGTGCCAGCAGCTTAGTGACGGCGGACACTGAAGCTTTCTTT. This translates into CASSLVTADTEAFF. This chain joins TRBV13 and TRBJ1-1; D unclear. This CDR3 has 14 amino acids. The germline V gene has CDR1 PRHDT and CDR2 FYEKMQ (reference sequence). V gave up 1 base and J gave up 3 bases, with 9 bases separating them.

The V gene is TRBV19, the J gene TRBJ1-2; D not resolved. CDR3 length equals 16 residues. Germline V gene data show CDR1 as LNHDA and CDR2 as SQIVND (reference sequence). Trimming pared 5 bases from V and 10 bases from J, leaving 26 bases between. CDR3 in DNA: TGTGCCAGTAGTGTGGCGGCTAATGGGAGGGCCTTGCCCTACACCTTC. Translation: CASSVAANGRALPYTF.